Given below is one T cell receptor beta chain in context. Measured with immunoSEQ multiplex PCR; TCRdb has only the in-frame clones, and not every one. The sample contains tens of thousands of clones, 75% to 90% of which appear only once. This sample was taken from a study of blood T cell repertoires in COVID-19. The CDR3 consists of 14 residues. CDR1 and CDR2 from the germline V gene are LNHNV and YYDKDF (reference sequence). The V end lost 0 bases, the J end lost 5 bases, and 8 bases lay between the germline ends. The rearrangement links TRBV15 to TRBJ2-1; D not resolved. The source material was peripheral blood. The origin of this receptor is a woman older than 75 with active COVID-19. CDR3 sequence: CATSRDRVHNEQFF. For the CDR3, the DNA is TGTGCCACCAGCAGAGATCGGGTCCACAATGAGCAGTTCTTC.